A selection of T cell receptor beta chains follows, all from one sample in a study of PD-L1 blockade in urothelial cancer. Libraries were prepared by immunoSEQ multiplex PCR; TCRdb keeps only in-frame clonotypes and omits some of them. This table holds 25,000 to 30,000 clones, about 87% found once. Sequenced material: PBMCs, taken around atezolizumab (anti-PD-L1) treatment. The receptors here all came from a man aged 45-65 years with urothelial cancer. Each CDR3 is given with its conserved first and last residue. D genes are given only for firm matches. The size entry is marked missing in some rows and otherwise reads once, few, many or a size class.

V	D	size	J	DNA	CDR3
TRBV19	TRBD1	NA	TRBJ1-5	TGTGCCAGTAGTTGGGACAGGGCTGATCCCCAGCATTTT	CASSWDRADPQHF
TRBV5-4	NA	NA	TRBJ1-2	TGTGCCAGCAGCTTAGAGGGAGTCTATGGCTACACCTTC	CASSLEGVYGYTF
TRBV6-5	NA	once	TRBJ2-2	TGTGCCAGCGCCCCGGACAGTCTCACCGGGGAGCTGTTTTTT	CASAPDSLTGELFF
TRBV7-8	NA	once	TRBJ2-7	TGTGCCAGCAGCCCGCGACTTGTTGGCGAGCAGTACTTC	CASSPRLVGEQYF
TRBV18	TRBD1	NA	TRBJ2-2	TGTGCCAGCTCACCCCGGGACAGGGCATCGAACACCGGGGAGCTGTTTTTT	CASSPRDRASNTGELFF
TRBV6-5	NA	NA	TRBJ2-1	TGTGCCAGCACTAACGCGGGACCCTACAATGAGCAGTTCTTC	CASTNAGPYNEQFF
TRBV29-1	TRBD1	NA	TRBJ2-7	TGCAGCGTTGAGGACAGGGTGAGCTACGAGCAGTACTTC	CSVEDRVSYEQYF
TRBV7-6	NA	few	TRBJ1-3	TGTGCCAGCAGCTTAGGAAGTTACAGCTCTGGAAACACCATATATTTT	CASSLGSYSSGNTIYF
TRBV28	NA	NA	TRBJ1-2	TGTGCCAGCAGTTTTAAAGGAGGGTTCCATGGCTACACCTTC	CASSFKGGFHGYTF
TRBV5-5	NA	NA	TRBJ1-2	TGTGCCAGCAGTGAGGGCAGGGGCGCGGGCTACACCTTC	CASSEGRGAGYTF
TRBV28	TRBD1	NA	TRBJ2-7	TGTGCCAGCAGACTTGACAGGGGTACCACCTACGAGCAGTACTTC	CASRLDRGTTYEQYF
TRBV7-8	NA	NA	TRBJ2-1	TGTGCCAGCAGCTTTAGTTGGCAGGGGTCCTACAATGAGCAGTTCTTC	CASSFSWQGSYNEQFF
TRBV5-1	NA	NA	TRBJ1-1	TGCGCCAGCAGCGACAGGTTCACTGAAGCTTTCTTT	CASSDRFTEAFF
TRBV4-3	NA	NA	TRBJ2-7	TGCGCCAGCAGCCAAGGGGGTAGCGGACCTGCCGACTTCGCCGAGCAGTACTTC	CASSQGGSGPADFAEQYF
TRBV7-9	TRBD2	NA	TRBJ2-3	TGTGCCAGCAGCCCCCCGGGTAGCGGGAGTACGTATACGCAGTATTTT	CASSPPGSGSTYTQYF
TRBV11-2	TRBD1	NA	TRBJ2-7	TGTGCCAGCAGCCCCCGGACAGGGGGTTCCTACGAGCAGTACTTC	CASSPRTGGSYEQYF
TRBV6-5	TRBD2	NA	TRBJ2-5	TGTGCCAGCAGCCTCCCGACTAGCGGGCAAGAGACCCAGTACTTC	CASSLPTSGQETQYF
TRBV5-8	TRBD1	NA	TRBJ1-5	TGTGCCAGCAGCACAACCGGGACAGGGATGCAGCCCCAGCATTTT	CASSTTGTGMQPQHF
TRBV15	TRBD1	NA	TRBJ2-7	TGTGCCACCAGCAGAGGGGGACAGGGCTACGAGCAGTACTTC	CATSRGGQGYEQYF
TRBV7-8	TRBD2	NA	TRBJ2-3	TGTGCCAGCAGCCCCCGGGGATGGACTAGCGGGCCCACAGATACGCAGTATTTT	CASSPRGWTSGPTDTQYF
TRBV6-5	NA	NA	TRBJ1-5	TGTGCCAGCAGTCTATTTAGCAATCAGCCCCAGCATTTT	CASSLFSNQPQHF
TRBV18	NA	NA	TRBJ2-6	TGTGCCAGCTCACGATATGGTAAAGGACAGAACTCTGGGGCCAACGTCCTGACTTTC	CASSRYGKGQNSGANVLTF
TRBV18	TRBD1	NA	TRBJ2-2	TGTGCCAGCTCACGACTGACCAGGGGGCGCGGGAACACCGGGGAGCTGTTTTTT	CASSRLTRGRGNTGELFF
TRBV7-9	TRBD1	NA	TRBJ1-2	TGTGCCAGCAGCCCACAGGGGGCGACCGGTAACTATGGCTACACCTTC	CASSPQGATGNYGYTF
TRBV15	TRBD2	NA	TRBJ2-1	TGTGCCACCAGCCCGCGGGGGGTCTCTCACAATGAGCAGTTCTTC	CATSPRGVSHNEQFF
TRBV29-1	TRBD2	NA	TRBJ2-7	TGCAGCGTTGAAGAAGGGAGGGAGACCTACGAGCAGTACTTC	CSVEEGRETYEQYF
TRBV7-9	TRBD1	NA	TRBJ2-2	TGTGCCAGCAGCCCAACGACAGGGGGCAGTACCGGGGAGCTGTTTTTT	CASSPTTGGSTGELFF
TRBV6-1	TRBD2	NA	TRBJ2-1	TGTGCCAGCAGTGACCGGGGACTATCTTCCTACAATGAGCAGTTCTTC	CASSDRGLSSYNEQFF
TRBV4-1	NA	NA	TRBJ2-1	TGCGCCAGCAGCCAGGGGGCAACTGAGCAGTTCTTC	CASSQGATEQFF
TRBV29-1	NA	NA	TRBJ1-2	TGCAGCGTTGAACGAGAGGCAGGGATCAGTGGCTACACCTTC	CSVEREAGISGYTF